This T cell receptor (beta chain) was sequenced in a study of T cell repertoires in cytomegalovirus infection. This clonotype occurred many times. Trimming at V came to 0 bases and at J to 5 bases, leaving 19 bases not matched to a gene. The CDR3 has 19 amino acids. The germline gives CDR1 DFQATT, CDR2 SNEGSKA (reference sequence). TCRdb used MiXCR to reprocess the reads, holding one entry per CDR3 protein. The table includes some 130,000 distinct CDR3 sequences, 8.8% detected once. V usage is TRBV20-1 and J usage is TRBJ2-5, with TRBD2 matching 9 bases. The sequence was obtained from a human donor in good health (CMV status not recorded). Some clones in this sample may be carry-over from other donors' samples. The source material was PBMCs. This CDR3 is CSARDRKGGSGGPRETQYF. The CDR3 DNA reads as TGCAGTGCTAGAGATCGGAAAGGGGGTAGCGGGGGACCTAGGGAGACCCAGTACTTC.